These T cell receptor beta chains were read from a single sample in a study of blood T cell repertoires in COVID-19. Sequencing used immunoSEQ multiplex PCR; TCRdb keeps in-frame clones, though not all of them. Here the sample spans about 24,000 clones, 92% being singletons. Sequenced input: peripheral blood. The source of these receptors is a man aged 65 to 85 with active COVID-19. The CDR3 runs from the conserved cysteine through the conserved F or W. A D gene is named only where the DNA matches it firmly. The listing skips clone size in some rows; elsewhere it reads once, few, many or a size class.

j_call d_call clone_size v_call cdr3_nt cdr3_aa
TRBJ2-7 TRBD1 few TRBV5-4 TGTGCCAGCGTGGGGGACAGGGGTCTACACGAGCAGTACTTC CASVGDRGLHEQYF
TRBJ2-7 . . TRBV6-5 TGTGCCAGCACCTACGGGAAGGGCGGCGAGCAGTACTTC CASTYGKGGEQYF
TRBJ1-3 . . TRBV7-2 TGTGCCAGCAGCTTAGGGCAGGGGAGTGGTGGAAACACCATATATTTT CASSLGQGSGGNTIYF
TRBJ2-2 . . TRBV5-8 TGTGCCAGCAGCCGCGGTAGGATAACGAACACCGGGGAGCTGTTTTTT CASSRGRITNTGELFF
TRBJ1-1 TRBD1 . TRBV7-6 TGTGCCAGCAGCCCCACGGGACAGGGGGGGTTCACTGAAGCTTTCTTT CASSPTGQGGFTEAFF
TRBJ2-7 . . TRBV28 TGTGCCAGCAGCATCGACAGAGTCTCCTACGAGCAGTACTTC CASSIDRVSYEQYF
TRBJ2-3 . once TRBV6-6 TGTGCCAGCAGCCCTACTTCAGGGGATACGCAGTATTTT CASSPTSGDTQYF
TRBJ2-7 TRBD1 . TRBV10-3 TGTGCCATCAGTGGGGGAGGGACAGGGGGTTTCGAGCAGTACTTC CAISGGGTGGFEQYF
TRBJ2-1 . . TRBV7-6 TGTGCCAGCAGCTTAGCGGAGGGCCCCCATAATGAGCAGTTCTTC CASSLAEGPHNEQFF
TRBJ2-2 . . TRBV6-5 TGTGCCAGCAGTTGGGTCTCTAGTAGCACCGGGGAGCTGTTTTTT CASSWVSSSTGELFF
TRBJ1-3 . . TRBV6-5 TGTGCCAGCAGAGAGGGGGTAGGAAACACCATATATTTT CASREGVGNTIYF
TRBJ1-2 TRBD1 . TRBV28 TGTGCCAGCAGCCACGGGACAGGCCCGAGAAGCTATGGCTACACCTTC CASSHGTGPRSYGYTF
TRBJ1-1 TRBD1 . TRBV4-2 TGTGCCAGCAGCCGGGACAGAAACACTGAAGCTTTCTTT CASSRDRNTEAFF
TRBJ2-1 TRBD2 . TRBV2 TGTGCCAGCAGTGAACTAGCGGGGGGCAATGAGCAGTTCTTC CASSELAGGNEQFF
TRBJ2-5 . . TRBV28 TGTGCCAGCAGTTTGAAGATAAGAGGAGAGACCCAGTACTTC CASSLKIRGETQYF
TRBJ1-5 TRBD1 few TRBV18 TGTGCCAGCTCACCACCGGGACAGGGGCGACAGCCCCAGCATTTT CASSPPGQGRQPQHF
TRBJ2-5 . . TRBV5-1 TGCGCCAGCAGCGCCAACGTGGGTACGGGAGAGACCCAGTACTTC CASSANVGTGETQYF